This T cell receptor beta chain is from a study of siplizumab effects on memory and regulatory T cells. The protocol was immunoSEQ multiplex PCR, while the TCRdb copy is restricted to in-frame clones and leaves out a portion. The data show about 110,000 clones, roughly 92% seen once. This CDR3 has 13 amino acids. Germline loops: CDR1 LNHDA, CDR2 SQIVND (reference sequence). Trimming cost V 4 bases and J 2 bases, with 6 bases left between them. The receptor was derived from a human donor in good health. The V gene is TRBV19, the J gene TRBJ1-5; D is ambiguous. Specimen: CD4+ T cells sorted from blood. The CDR3 sequence: CASSTGRNQPQHF. CDR3 bases: TGTGCCAGTAGTACTGGGCGCAATCAGCCCCAGCATTTT.